This TCR beta chain was obtained from a study of T cell responses to AZD1222 COVID-19 vaccine. General study results and limits: The study reported that nearly half of spike-specific TCRs target unmutated variant regions. Sampling that yielded the repertoires occurred only after the peak T cell response. Vaccine-related CD4 TCRs covered spike, predominating at 160-218 and 743-854. With two AZD1222 doses given, Spike-specific TCR breadth and depth both rose.

On this clone: Its antigen is still unknown.

This table comes from immunoSEQ multiplex PCR, and its TCRdb copy is limited to in-frame clones, with some not included. This table holds about 120,000 clones, 87% found once. This CDR3 is 14 amino acids long. CDR1 is SGHRS, CDR2 YFSETQ, per germline. V lost 0 bases and J lost 5; bases outside the gene matches: 4. The gene calls are TRBV5-1 and TRBJ2-5; 7 bases line up with TRBD1. This specimen consisted of peripheral blood, obtained on day 0 of AZD1222 vaccination. This clonotype was sampled from an adult in good health. The CDR3 here is CASSLGARGETQYF. The CDR3 nucleotides read TGCGCCAGCAGCTTGGGGGCCAGGGGGGAGACCCAGTACTTC. The full variable domain, its missing parts supplied by reference TRBV5-1 and TRBJ2-5, is KAGVTQTPRYLIKTRGQQVTLSCSPISGHRSVSWYQQTPGQGLQFLFEYFSETQRNKGNFPGRFSGRQFSNSRSEMNVSTLELGDSALYLCASSLGARGETQYFGPGTRLLVL.